These 26 T cell receptor beta chains were all obtained from the same sample, sequenced in a study of PD-L1 blockade in urothelial cancer. Time point denoted: pretreatment peripheral blood. The assay was immunoSEQ multiplex PCR, and TCRdb's table has in-frame clones only and misses some. Among roughly 52,000 clones listed, less than 85% were seen once. Sequences were derived from PBMCs, sampled around atezolizumab (anti-PD-L1) treatment. These receptor sequences come from a man aged 65 to 85 with urothelial cancer.

The rearrangement links TRBV9 to TRBJ2-2; 7 bases are a match to TRBD1. The CDR3 contains 15 residues. V shed 3 bases, J shed 6 bases, and the junction held 8 bases outside the gene matches. The germline V gene encodes CDR1 SGDLS and CDR2 YYNGEE. CDR3 DNA sequence: TGTGCCAGCAGCGGGGGTAACAGGGGATCCGGGGAGCTGTTTTTT. It is translated as CASSGGNRGSGELFF.

The DNA for the CDR3 is TGTGCCAGCAGCTCCTTGACAGGGGAGGGCGAGCAGTACTTC. Translation gives CASSSLTGEGEQYF. The chain couples TRBV7-6 to TRBJ2-7; D is possibly TRBD1 (8 bases). This CDR3 is built from 14 residues. Germline-derived CDR1 and CDR2 are SGHVS and FNYEAQ. V lost 4 bases to trimming and J lost 6 bases, with 16 bases between them.

This chain uses TRBV28 with TRBJ2-3; D remains unclear. CDR1 is MDHEN, CDR2 SYDVKM, per germline. CDR3 size: 13 residues. Trimming shortened V by 6 bases and J by 3 bases, and 10 bases separated the two germline ends. Here the CDR3 DNA reads TGTGCCAGCAGCTTCGAACGGACAGATACGCAGTATTTT. Residues: CASSFERTDTQYF.

This clone has only one observation. This chain connects TRBV29-1 to TRBJ1-1; D is perhaps TRBD1 (5 bases). The CDR3 extends over 15 amino acids. Trimming removed 0 bases from V and 1 base from J, with 12 bases in between. Germline V gives CDR1 SQVTM, CDR2 ANQGSEA. The CDR3 sequence: CSVEDPDRSNTEAFF. The CDR3 coding sequence is TGCAGCGTTGAAGATCCTGACAGATCGAACACTGAAGCTTTCTTT.

V usage is TRBV5-1 and J usage is TRBJ1-1; 8 positions match TRBD1. The V segment lost 0 bases and the J segment 1 base; nucleotides outside the gene matches: 5. Germline loops: CDR1 SGHRS, CDR2 YFSETQ. The CDR3 covers 16 residues. CDR3 residues: CASSLGQGPSNTEAFF. Written as DNA, the CDR3 is TGCGCCAGCAGCTTGGGACAGGGGCCCTCGAACACTGAAGCTTTCTTT.

The gene calls are TRBV29-1 and TRBJ1-4, with D perhaps matching TRBD1 (6 bases). The CDR3 has 15 residues. Trimming left V 4 bases short and J 0 bases short, with 12 bases between. Germline CDR1 and CDR2: SQVTM and ANQGSEA. The CDR3 DNA sequence: TGCAGCGTTGGACCAACAGGGTCAACTAATGAAAAACTGTTTTTT. It yields the protein CSVGPTGSTNEKLFF.

The gene calls are TRBV11-3 and TRBJ2-7; 7 bases map to TRBD1. Germline assignment: CDR1 SGHNT and CDR2 YENEEA. The CDR3 runs 14 residues. J gave up 5 bases and V 3 bases, and 7 bases lay outside the gene matches. In nucleotides, the CDR3 is TGTGCCAGCAGCTTTGGCAGGGGGTACGACGAGCAGTACTTC. Its translation: CASSFGRGYDEQYF. Supplemented by reference TRBV11-3 and TRBJ2-7, the full variable domain reads EAGVVQSPRYKIIEKKQPVAFWCNPISGHNTLYWYLQNLGQGPELLIRYENEEAVDDSQLPKDRFSAERLKGVDSTLKIQPAELGDSAVYLCASSFGRGYDEQYFGPGTRLTVT.

This clone was seen only a few times. The chain combines TRBV15 with TRBJ1-2; D remains unclear. CDR3 length equals 12 residues. Germline CDR1 LNHNV, CDR2 YYDKDF (reference sequence). V lost 5 bases to trimming and J lost 3 bases, with 7 bases between them. This CDR3 is CATSQGDYGYTF. CDR3 sequence (DNA): TGTGCCACCAGCCAAGGAGACTATGGCTACACCTTC.

This chain links TRBV7-3 with TRBJ1-3, with 8 nucleotides matching TRBD1. J was trimmed by 0 bases and V by 4 bases; bases with no gene match: 2. The germline gives CDR1 SGHTA, CDR2 FQGTGA. The CDR3 covers 15 residues. The DNA for the CDR3 is TGTGCCAGCAGCTCCGGGACAGGCTCTGGAAACACCATATATTTT. This codes for CASSSGTGSGNTIYF.

V and J are TRBV5-1 and TRBJ2-7, with D possibly matching TRBD2 (6 bases). The germline V gene has CDR1 SGHRS and CDR2 YFSETQ. The V and J ends lost 0 bases and 6 bases respectively, with 10 bases between them. This CDR3 region has 13 residues. In nucleotides, the CDR3 is TGCGCCAGCAGCTTGGAGGGGCGGGGCGAGCAGTACTTC. Translating gives CASSLEGRGEQYF.

A few counts support this clone. The gene calls are TRBV7-9 and TRBJ1-2; a possible D gene is TRBD1 (6 bases). Germline V gene data show CDR1 as SEHNR and CDR2 as FQNEAQ (reference sequence). The length of the CDR3 is 16 residues. Trimming pared 5 bases from V and 1 base from J, leaving 17 bases between. CDR3 bases: TGTGCCAGCAGCCGGCGGGGGGGCATTCTTAACTATGGCTACACCTTC. It specifies CASSRRGGILNYGYTF.

The rearrangement joins TRBV7-2 to TRBJ2-7; weak D call: TRBD1 (6 bases). With 2 bases removed from V and 6 bases from J, the gap between germline ends came to 14 bases. Germline lookup yields CDR1 SGHTA and CDR2 FQGNSA. CDR3 length equals 14 residues. The CDR3 loop is CASSLSRDNSEQYF. The CDR3 nucleotides read TGTGCCAGCAGCTTATCCAGGGACAACTCCGAGCAGTACTTC.

This chain joins TRBV6-5 and TRBJ2-1; 11 bases map to TRBD2. The V segment lost 4 bases and the J segment 2 bases; nucleotides outside the gene matches: 4. CDR1 is MNHEY, CDR2 SVGAGI, per germline. The CDR3 has 16 amino acids. The CDR3 DNA reads TGTGCCAGCAGTTCCGGACTAGCGGGTCCCTACAATGAGCAGTTCTTC. Translating it yields CASSSGLAGPYNEQFF.

V is TRBV9 and J is TRBJ1-2; tentative D call: TRBD1 (5 bases). The germline V gene has CDR1 SGDLS and CDR2 YYNGEE. The length of the CDR3 is 15 residues. Deletions cut 1 base from V and 3 bases from J, with 13 bases between. As DNA, the CDR3 is TGTGCCAGCAGCGTAAAAGACAGAGAACACTATGGCTACACCTTC. Protein sequence: CASSVKDREHYGYTF.

The chain couples TRBV5-1 to TRBJ2-5; maybe TRBD2 (6 bases). Trimming left V 0 bases short and J 3 bases short, with 9 bases between. Per the germline V gene, CDR1 is SGHRS and CDR2 is YFSETQ. The length of the CDR3 is 14 residues. The CDR3 region is CASSLAGEEETQYF. CDR3 nucleotide sequence: TGCGCCAGCAGCTTGGCGGGAGAGGAAGAGACCCAGTACTTC.

This clone appeared a few times. The chain links TRBV5-1 to TRBJ2-3; D gene uncertain. Germline lookup yields CDR1 SGHRS and CDR2 YFSETQ. This CDR3 has 13 residues. The V end lost 6 bases, the J end lost 5 bases, and 13 bases lay between the germline ends. In DNA form, the CDR3 reads TGCGCCAGCATGGTCGTTTCGGGAGATACGCAGTATTTT. Protein product: CASMVVSGDTQYF.

The chain has TRBV11-3 and TRBJ2-5; D is uncertain. Trimming removed 3 bases at V and 2 bases at J, with 7 bases between. Per the germline V gene, CDR1 is SGHNT and CDR2 is YENEEA. The CDR3 contains 13 residues. As DNA, the CDR3 is TGTGCCAGCAGCTTCCAGGAACAAGAGACCCAGTACTTC. Translating gives CASSFQEQETQYF.

The chain joins TRBV7-2 to TRBJ1-1; TRBD1 agrees at 9 bases. Germline V CDR1 and CDR2: SGHTA, FQGNSA. The CDR3 consists of 16 residues. J gave up 7 bases and V 6 bases, and 15 bases lay outside the gene matches. The CDR3 sequence is CASSSLTGGWGNEAFF. DNA for the CDR3: TGTGCCAGCAGTTCTCTTACAGGGGGCTGGGGGAATGAAGCTTTCTTT.

The chain has TRBV19 and TRBJ2-7, with no clear D. Germline CDR1 is LNHDA and CDR2 is SQIVND (reference sequence). This CDR3 has 13 amino acids. Trimming took 0 bases from V and 6 from J, leaving 9 bases between them. CDR3 sequence reads: CASSIERSREQYF. CDR3 in DNA: TGTGCCAGTAGTATAGAAAGGAGTCGCGAGCAGTACTTC.

This clone showed up just once. The chain employs TRBV27 and TRBJ1-1, with 8 bases lining up with TRBD1. The J segment lost 7 bases and the V segment lost 5 bases, leaving 12 bases of the junction unmatched. The CDR3 contains 15 residues. CDR1 MNHEY and CDR2 SMNVEV come from the germline V gene (reference sequence). CDR3 sequence reads: CASSTRTGNNNEAFF. The CDR3 DNA reads as TGTGCCAGCAGTACGAGGACAGGGAACAATAATGAAGCTTTCTTT.

The chain has TRBV30 and TRBJ2-3, with 7 nucleotides matching TRBD1. This CDR3 has 13 amino acids. Germline assignment: CDR1 GTSNPN and CDR2 SVGIG (reference sequence). The V gene end was trimmed by 4 bases and the J gene end by 4 bases; junction bases not matched to a gene: 5. This CDR3 reads CAWTSGTADTQYF. The CDR3 coding sequence is TGTGCCTGGACATCGGGGACAGCAGATACGCAGTATTTT.

The V gene is TRBV5-6, the J gene TRBJ2-2; TRBD2 is a possible D gene (5 bases). The CDR3 is 16 amino acids. Trimming pared 1 base from V and 0 bases from J, leaving 10 bases between. Germline V gene lookup returns CDR1 SGHDT and CDR2 YYEEEE. The CDR3 DNA reads as TGTGCCAGCAGCTTGCGAGGGATGACGAACACCGGGGAGCTGTTTTTT. It encodes CASSLRGMTNTGELFF.

The gene calls are TRBV7-9 and TRBJ1-1, with 7 bases fitting TRBD1. Germline V gene lookup returns CDR1 SEHNR and CDR2 FQNEAQ (reference sequence). Trimming at V came to 4 bases and at J to 0 bases, leaving 5 bases not matched to a gene. This CDR3 spans 15 amino acids. The CDR3 sequence: CASSSKGALNTEAFF. The CDR3 DNA follows: TGTGCCAGCAGCTCTAAGGGGGCTTTGAACACTGAAGCTTTCTTT.

This clone came up a few times. V is TRBV6-5 and J is TRBJ2-2; maybe TRBD1 (6 bases). The CDR3 is 13 residues long. Deletions cut 10 bases from V and 1 base from J, with 10 bases between. CDR1 and CDR2 from the germline V gene are MNHEY and SVGAGI. CDR3 residues: CATRTVNTGELFF. In DNA form, the CDR3 reads TGTGCCACTCGGACAGTGAACACCGGGGAGCTGTTTTTT.

V usage is TRBV2 and J usage is TRBJ2-7; 7 positions match TRBD2. Germline values: CDR1 SNHLY, CDR2 FYNNEI. V lost 1 base and J lost 0; bases outside the gene matches: 6. The CDR3 runs 16 residues. CDR3 sequence: CASSEGSWTSSYEQYF. The CDR3 region has the DNA TGTGCCAGCAGTGAAGGTTCCTGGACTAGCTCCTACGAGCAGTACTTC.

The V call is TRBV5-1, the J call TRBJ2-3; 9 bases line up with TRBD2. Germline CDR1 is SGHRS and CDR2 is YFSETQ. This CDR3 is 16 amino acids long. V lost 4 bases and J lost 5; bases outside the gene matches: 11. The CDR3 DNA sequence: TGCGCCAGCAGCCCGTTAGCGGGAGCGGGGGGAGATACGCAGTATTTT. Its translation is CASSPLAGAGGDTQYF.